A selection of T cell receptor beta chains follows, all from one sample in a study of blood T cell repertoires in COVID-19. TCRdb's table, derived via immunoSEQ multiplex PCR, lists solely in-frame clones and lacks some. The sample has around 240,000 clones, about 91% seen once; the top ten hold approximately 1.2%. The sequenced material came from PBMCs or T cells enriched from blood (not recorded which). These receptors all come from a human donor in a cohort exposed to, infected with or recovered from COVID-19 (not recorded which). The donor label of this sample is uncertain. CDR3s include the opening cysteine and the closing phenylalanine or tryptophan. A D gene is named only where the DNA matches it firmly. For some rows the clone size is stated as once, few or many, or as a class when expanded; others skip it.

NA,NA,TRBV6-5,TRBJ1-1,14,CASSYYGGAGGAFF,TGTGCCAGCAGTTACTACGGCGGGGCCGGAGGAGCTTTCTTT
NA,NA,TRBV6-4,TRBJ1-2,14,CASSDSTNRGGYTF,TGTGCCAGCAGTGACTCGACGAACAGAGGGGGCTACACCTTC
TRBD1,NA,TRBV11-2,TRBJ1-1,14,CASSRAGGSTEAFF,TGTGCCAGCAGCCGCGCAGGGGGAAGCACTGAAGCTTTCTTT
NA,NA,TRBV9,TRBJ1-3,14,CASSVVEFGNTIYF,TGTGCCAGCAGCGTAGTAGAGTTCGGAAACACCATATATTTT
NA,NA,TRBV7-9,TRBJ1-4,15,CASSPDGGFLEKLFF,TGTGCCAGCAGCCCGGACGGGGGATTCCTCGAAAAACTGTTTTTT
NA,NA,TRBV4-3,TRBJ1-4,16,CASSQDPRGGQEKLFF,TGCGCCAGCAGCCAAGATCCCAGAGGTGGACAGGAAAAACTGTTTTTT
NA,NA,TRBV14,TRBJ2-1,12,CASSPRDSEQFF,TGTGCCAGCAGCCCGAGGGATAGTGAGCAGTTCTTC
NA,NA,TRBV19,TRBJ1-5,14,CASSLRYSNQPQHF,TGTGCCAGTAGTTTGCGGTATAGCAATCAGCCCCAGCATTTT
TRBD1,NA,TRBV10-2,TRBJ2-1,15,CASSAPGQGEDEQFF,TGCGCCAGCAGTGCCCCGGGACAGGGGGAGGATGAGCAGTTCTTC
TRBD1,once,TRBV5-1,TRBJ2-3,16,CASCDGQGLTTDTQYF,TGCGCCAGCTGCGACGGACAGGGCCTTACCACAGATACGCAGTATTTT
NA,NA,TRBV11-2,TRBJ1-1,15,CASSRPQGVNTEAFF,TGTGCCAGCAGCCGTCCGCAGGGCGTGAACACTGAAGCTTTCTTT
TRBD1,NA,TRBV5-1,TRBJ1-4,14,CASSLGGGLEKLFF,TGCGCCAGCAGCTTAGGAGGGGGCCTAGAAAAACTGTTTTTT
NA,NA,TRBV12-2,TRBJ2-7,18,CASRLDTPRVLPCYEQYF,TGTGCAAGTCGCTTAGACACACCCAGGGTTCTCCCTTGCTACGAGCAGTACTTC
NA,NA,TRBV5-1,TRBJ2-3,14,CASSLDGGTDTQYF,TGCGCCAGCAGCCTGGACGGGGGCACAGATACGCAGTATTTT
TRBD1,NA,TRBV3-1/TRBV3-2,TRBJ1-1,15,CASSHAGTANTEAFF,TGTGCCAGCAGCCACGCCGGGACAGCGAACACTGAAGCTTTCTTT
NA,NA,TRBV14,TRBJ1-2,15,CASSQGARRHYGYTF,TGTGCCAGCAGCCAAGGGGCCAGGAGGCACTATGGCTACACCTTC
TRBD2,NA,TRBV15,TRBJ2-5,13,CATAPAGQETQYF,TGTGCCACCGCACCAGCGGGGCAAGAGACCCAGTACTTC
TRBD1,NA,TRBV30,TRBJ1-5,14,CAWRIQGSNQPQHF,TGTGCCTGGAGGATACAGGGGAGCAATCAGCCCCAGCATTTT
TRBD1,NA,TRBV5-3,TRBJ1-6,19,CARSGTYRGPSSYNSPLHF,TGTGCCAGAAGTGGGACCTACAGGGGTCCCTCCTCCTATAATTCACCCCTCCACTTT
NA,NA,TRBV11-2,TRBJ2-5,13,CASRPGELATQYF,TGTGCCAGCAGACCGGGGGAACTAGCGACCCAGTACTTC
NA,NA,TRBV6-5,TRBJ1-3,16,CASSYSRINSGNTIYF,TGTGCCAGCAGTTACTCCAGGATCAACTCTGGAAACACCATATATTTT
NA,NA,TRBV7-8,TRBJ2-7,15,CASSQEGRSSYEQYF,TGTGCCAGCAGCCAGGAAGGTCGGAGCTCCTACGAGCAGTACTTC
NA,NA,TRBV12-5,TRBJ2-7,15,CASGLSTGATYEQYF,TGTGCTAGTGGTTTATCGACAGGCGCGACCTACGAGCAGTACTTC
TRBD1,NA,TRBV2,TRBJ2-5,15,CASRVRQGARETQYF,TGTGCCAGCAGGGTTAGACAGGGGGCAAGAGAGACCCAGTACTTC
NA,NA,TRBV7-9,TRBJ1-5,13,CASSPGGNQPQHF,TGTGCCAGCAGCCCGGGGGGAAATCAGCCCCAGCATTTT
TRBD1,NA,TRBV6-2/TRBV6-3,TRBJ1-4,15,CASSTSGQGNEKLFF,TGTGCCAGCAGTACCTCGGGACAGGGGAATGAAAAACTGTTTTTT
TRBD2,NA,TRBV4-3,TRBJ2-1,18,CASSQVLLGGSSYNEQFF,TGCGCCAGCAGCCAGGTTCTCCTGGGGGGGAGCTCCTACAATGAGCAGTTCTTC
TRBD1,NA,TRBV7-6,TRBJ1-1,15,CASRPPGQTNTEAFF,TGTGCCAGCAGGCCTCCGGGACAGACGAACACTGAAGCTTTCTTT
TRBD1,once,TRBV30,TRBJ1-5,13,CAWSVQGAQPQHF,TGTGCCTGGAGTGTACAGGGGGCTCAGCCCCAGCATTTT
NA,NA,TRBV7-8,TRBJ2-2,17,CASRGSGLGPNTGELFF,TGTGCCAGCAGGGGATCAGGGTTGGGCCCGAACACCGGGGAGCTGTTTTTT
TRBD1,NA,TRBV19,TRBJ2-7,16,CASSIARTGELYEQYF,TGTGCCAGTAGTATAGCCCGGACAGGGGAATTGTACGAGCAGTACTTC
NA,few,TRBV2,TRBJ2-4,14,CASSEGDIKNIQYF,TGTGCCAGCAGTGAAGGGGACATTAAAAACATTCAGTACTTC
NA,NA,TRBV5-4,TRBJ1-6,13,CASSFEGGSPLHF,TGTGCCAGCAGCTTCGAAGGAGGTTCACCCCTCCACTTT
TRBD1,NA,TRBV7-9,TRBJ1-1,17,CASSFRLRGQPNTEAFF,TGTGCCAGCAGCTTCCGCCTCCGGGGACAGCCGAACACTGAAGCTTTCTTT